The entry that follows covers one T cell receptor beta chain sequence. This clonotype was picked up a small number of times. Its antigen remains undetermined. Base qualities are not provided; no much larger clone lies one nucleotide away. Library creation used multiplex PCR. Sequencing instrument: Illumina HiSeq 4000. CDR3 regions were amplified by Arm-PCR with iRepertoire HTBI primers to construct TCR beta libraries. PCR products were gel purified before sequencing. The source study handled its data this way. Across samples, 55 to 80 TRBV and 15 or so TRBJ segments were identified and used for gene usage analysis of CDR3 amino acid clonotypes. COPE and FqMerger were used to merge filtered high-quality paired reads into contigs. BLAST was used to align contigs to the IMGT TRBV, TRBD and TRBJ reference genes, and CDR3 was defined following IMGT. Any clonotype with a frequency above 0.1% was counted as a highly expanded clone. Shannon entropy served as the measure of repertoire diversity, while the Gini coefficient captured V-J evenness. Clonotypes shared by more than one individual were considered public. TCRdb handled the public reads itself, with Q25 trimming in fastp and clone calling in MiXCR, and kept productive beta chains. When rows share a CDR3 protein, they turn into one entry using the most common DNA and genes. The V and J calls follow TCRdb's processing rather than the paper's. This sample comprises a few hundred thousand distinct CDR3 sequences, 15% to 20% of them detected only once. Roughly 15% of the sample rests with the top ten.

The intended sense of this specimen's time point label: newly diagnosed GD, antithyroid drugs for less than 3 months. For both TCR sequencing and RNA sequencing, RNA was extracted from PBMCs using TRIzol. The diagnosis of Graves' disease followed American Thyroid Association guidelines. Patients were recruited from an endocrinology department in Xi'an, China. Each patient gave approximately 8.8 milliliters of peripheral blood, collected in an EDTA anticoagulant tube. Ficoll Paque Plus density gradient separation was used to isolate PBMCs, and no further T cell sorting was performed. An Agilent 2100 Bioanalyzer and agarose gel were used to check RNA quality, and a NanoDrop 2000 was used to measure RNA concentration. This sample was included in a study of regulatory T cells in long-lasting Graves disease (dated by TCRdb to about 2021). At the level of the whole study: Patients with newly diagnosed Graves' disease had been on antithyroid drugs for under 3 months. Patients with persistent Graves' disease were compared with patients with newly diagnosed Graves' disease using TCR sequencing and RNA sequencing of peripheral blood. The study was registered as a clinical trial and conducted in China. A total of 33 samples underwent TCR sequencing, from around 13 patients with persistent Graves' disease and 20 or so patients with newly diagnosed Graves' disease.

Per the germline V gene, SGHDT is the CDR1 and YYEEEE is the CDR2. From the cysteine up to the phenylalanine, the CDR3 has a length of 17 residues. This entry keeps only the CDR3 DNA: 51 bases, framed from base 1. The junction shows trimming of 5 bases on V and 9 bases on J, and the gene matches do not reach 14 bases of it. Beyond this particular receptor, the publication reports: The authors acknowledged the small sample size as a limitation that may reduce accuracy. Sequencing and analysis were restricted to the TCR beta chain. TRBV28, TRBJ1-2 and TRBJ2-5 were preferentially used in persistent disease, while TRBV20-1 and TRBJ2-1 were favored in newly diagnosed disease. Patients with persistent disease shared more public clonotypes (approximately 2,500) than newly diagnosed patients did (roughly 970). Compared with newly diagnosed patients, patients with persistent Graves' disease had lower TCR Shannon entropy and fewer highly expanded clones, which suggests clonal expansion. Peripheral blood alone was examined, since thyroid tissue, which constituted the primary lesion, could not be accessed.

The same sample was also used in a study of T cells in Graves' hyperthyroidism and ophthalmopathy. That second report states: A patient counted as having stable Graves' hyperthyroidism if no progression to ophthalmopathy occurred over 18 months of follow-up. Hyperthyroidism patients were newly diagnosed, with disease duration under 2 months, and aged 18 to 65 years. Exclusion was applied to patients with uncontrolled infections, other autoimmune diseases, pregnancy or lactation. Clinical symptoms, serum thyroxine and TRAb, thyroid ultrasound, and orbital computed tomography formed the basis for the diagnoses. For the first round of RT-PCR on the TCR CDR3, the HTBI primer set was used together with the Qiagen OneStep RT-PCR kit. Most expanded thyroid clonotypes (frequency above 0.001) were also found in blood, which suggests that blood repertoires may mirror thyroid immune responses. Ophthalmopathy was separated from stable hyperthyroidism by a 13 V-J signature model, with approximately 86% sensitivity and 81% to 83% specificity obtained in cross-validation and 80%/75% obtained in testing. In validation, the model predicted progression to ophthalmopathy a median of roughly 6.1 months before onset, with over 55% sensitivity and about 72% specificity. To identify distinguishing TCR V-J signatures, a discovery cohort of about 100 patients was used, comprising some 45 with Graves' ophthalmopathy and some 60 with stable Graves' hyperthyroidism. Prospective prediction of ophthalmopathy was tested in an independent validation cohort consisting of about 19 hyperthyroidism patients and 15 to 17 patients who later progressed to ophthalmopathy. The approximately 100 discovery patients were randomly split 7:3 into training and test sets. Thyroid tissue and blood T-cell repertoires from about six Graves' hyperthyroidism patients were also compared in the study. After blood sampling, hyperthyroidism patients were treated with methimazole at a starting dose of 30 mg daily, and ophthalmopathy patients were treated with high-dose intravenous methylprednisolone. Libraries were constructed in a second round of multiplex PCR, after which size selection and purification were performed. The libraries were sequenced on an Illumina HiSeq2000 using paired-end 100 bp reads. Raw data were processed with SOAPnuke, discarding reads with adapters, uncalled bases, mean Phred below 15, or no exact constant-primer or identifier match. COPE v1.2.5 was used to merge the high-quality paired reads, and each unique nucleotide sequence was defined as a clonotype. MiTCR v1.1 was used to align the clonotypes against IMGT TRBV, TRBD and TRBJ reference segments. The analysis was restricted to V-J combinations with a frequency above 0.0001, which together covered roughly 99% of the repertoires. The TCS score was defined as the ratio of F50 (clonal expansion) to E x V (chaos), calculated using BLOSUM62-based TCRdist between CDR3 peptides within each V-J. Welch's t-statistics and random forest reduced 500 to 650 V-J features to about 12, which were used in a naive Bayes classifier (R e1071). No statistical method was used to set the sample size in advance, and investigators knew the group allocation. The paper describes TCR Vbeta CDR3 sequencing of 135 peripheral blood samples, made up of 43 ophthalmopathy patients, some 80 hyperthyroidism patients and some 17 progressor patients.

The receptor was isolated from a young woman with Graves disease. Donor details come from another sample of the same person, matched by shared clones. This sequence uses TRBV5-6 and TRBJ1-6; TRBD1 matches 10 bases in the middle. The sequences come from peripheral blood mononuclear cells (PBMCs), collected at new diagnosis, from a patient treated with antithyroid drugs. CDR3 region: CASSNLDGTGVFSPLHF. The DNA sequence reads TGTGCCAGCAGTAACCTAGACGGGACAGGGGTTTTTTCACCCCTCCACTTT.